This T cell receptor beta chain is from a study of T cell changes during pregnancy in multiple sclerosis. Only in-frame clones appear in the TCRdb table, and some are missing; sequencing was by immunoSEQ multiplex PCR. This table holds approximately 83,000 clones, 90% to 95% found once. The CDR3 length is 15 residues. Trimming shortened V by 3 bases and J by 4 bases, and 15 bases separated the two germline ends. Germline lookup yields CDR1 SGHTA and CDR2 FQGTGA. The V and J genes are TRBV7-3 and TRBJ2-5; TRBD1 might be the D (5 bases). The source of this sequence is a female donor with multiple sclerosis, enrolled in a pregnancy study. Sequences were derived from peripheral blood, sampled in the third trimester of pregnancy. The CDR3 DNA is TGTGCCAGCAGCTTGAGTTCAGGCACAGGAGAGACCCAGTACTTC. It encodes CASSLSSGTGETQYF.